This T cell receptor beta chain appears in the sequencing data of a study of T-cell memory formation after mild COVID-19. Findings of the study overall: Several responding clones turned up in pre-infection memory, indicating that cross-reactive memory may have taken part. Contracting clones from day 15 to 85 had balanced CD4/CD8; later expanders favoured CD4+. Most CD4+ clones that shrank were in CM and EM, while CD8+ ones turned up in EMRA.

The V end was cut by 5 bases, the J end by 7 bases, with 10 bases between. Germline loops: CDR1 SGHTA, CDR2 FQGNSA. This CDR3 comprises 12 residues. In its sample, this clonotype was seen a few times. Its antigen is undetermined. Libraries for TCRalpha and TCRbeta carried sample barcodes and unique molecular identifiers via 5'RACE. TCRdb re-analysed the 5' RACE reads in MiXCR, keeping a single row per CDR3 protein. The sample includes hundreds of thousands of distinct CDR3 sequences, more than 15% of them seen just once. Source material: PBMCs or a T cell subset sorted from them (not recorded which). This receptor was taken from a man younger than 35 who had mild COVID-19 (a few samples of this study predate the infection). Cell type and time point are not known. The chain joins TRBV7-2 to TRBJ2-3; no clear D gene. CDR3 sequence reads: CASSPFHNTQYF. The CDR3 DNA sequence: TGTGCCAGCAGCCCCTTTCACAATACGCAGTATTTT.